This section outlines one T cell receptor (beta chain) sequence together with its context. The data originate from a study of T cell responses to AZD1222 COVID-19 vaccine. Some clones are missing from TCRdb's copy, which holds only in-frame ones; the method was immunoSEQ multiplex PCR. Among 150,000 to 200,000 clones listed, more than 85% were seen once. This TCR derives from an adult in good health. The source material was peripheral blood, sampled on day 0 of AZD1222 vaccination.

For the CDR3, the DNA is TGTGCCAGCAGCTTACACCCCAGGGGGAGTACGAACACTGAAGCTTTCTTT. Protein product: CASSLHPRGSTNTEAFF. The rearrangement uses TRBV7-3 and TRBJ1-1; 7 nucleotides line up with TRBD1. The CDR3 is made up of 17 amino acids. Germline CDR1 reads SGHTA; CDR2 reads FQGTGA. Losses at the gene ends were 2 bases for V and 1 base for J; bases not matched to a gene: 10.